The 24 T cell receptor beta chains below all came from one sample that was sequenced in a study of T cell responses to AZD1222 COVID-19 vaccine. Profiling relied on immunoSEQ multiplex PCR, and the TCRdb table lists in-frame clones only, not all of them. The sample holds about 90,000 clones; around 91% are singletons and the top ten take 5.2%. The sequencing here drew on peripheral blood, taken on day 0 of MenACWY control vaccination. These receptor sequences come from an adult in good health.

The chain links TRBV6-5 to TRBJ2-3, with D unresolved. Germline-derived CDR1 and CDR2 are MNHEY and SVGAGI. This CDR3 region has 13 residues. Trimming shortened V by 0 bases and J by 10 bases, and 11 bases separated the two germline ends. CDR3: CASSYSGSLPQYF. CDR3 in DNA: TGTGCCAGCAGTTACTCAGGGTCCTTGCCGCAGTATTTT.

This rearrangement joins TRBV28 to TRBJ2-3; the D gene could be TRBD1 or TRBD2 (5 bases each). Germline CDR1 MDHEN, CDR2 SYDVKM. V lost 1 base and J 10 bases, leaving 12 bases between the germline ends. The CDR3 sequence is 13 residues long. The CDR3 coding sequence is TGTGCCAGCAGTTTATCGGGACCCCTGGCGCAGTATTTT. This codes for CASSLSGPLAQYF. Combining the CDR3 with reference TRBV28 and TRBJ2-3 gives the whole variable domain DVKVTQSSRYLVKRTGEKVFLECVQDMDHENMFWYRQDPGLGLRLIYFSYDVKMKEKGDIPEGYSVSREKKERFSLILESASTNQTSMYLCASSLSGPLAQYFGPGTRLTVL.

The chain has TRBV7-8 and TRBJ2-1, with 13 bases identical to TRBD2. The junction had 9 bases not matched to a gene; V was cut back by 4 bases and J by 9 bases. The CDR3 spans 16 residues. The germline CDR1 and CDR2 sequences are SGHVS and FQNEAQ. The CDR3: CASSWSWTSGSLEQFF. CDR3 DNA sequence: TGTGCCAGCAGCTGGTCATGGACTAGCGGGAGTCTTGAGCAGTTCTTC.

This sequence joins TRBV7-9 and TRBJ2-3, with D perhaps TRBD2 (6 bases). V was trimmed by 1 base and J by 3 bases, leaving 11 bases between them. Germline-derived CDR1 and CDR2 are SEHNR and FQNEAQ (reference sequence). The CDR3 covers 15 residues. The CDR3: CASSLDPGATDTQYF. The CDR3 nucleotides read TGTGCCAGCAGCTTAGATCCGGGAGCAACAGATACGCAGTATTTT.

This clone has a single count. The chain links TRBV19 to TRBJ1-1; D is unresolved. The CDR3 is 13 amino acids. V was trimmed by 5 bases and J by 1 base, leaving 8 bases between them. The germline CDR1 and CDR2 sequences are LNHDA and SQIVND (reference sequence). The CDR3 region is CASSWSGNTEAFF. CDR3 sequence (DNA): TGTGCCAGTAGTTGGTCGGGGAACACTGAAGCTTTCTTT.

CDR3 protein: CASSLADYNEQFF. CDR3 nucleotide sequence: TGCGCCAGCAGCTTGGCTGACTACAATGAGCAGTTCTTC. J is TRBJ2-1 and V is TRBV5-1; D gene unclear. The V end lost 0 bases, the J end lost 3 bases, and 4 bases lay between the germline ends. The CDR3 is made up of 13 amino acids. The V gene's germline CDR1 is SGHRS and CDR2 YFSETQ.

The rearrangement uses TRBV7-9 and TRBJ2-2; D remains unclear. The CDR3 is 13 amino acids. The germline V and J ends were trimmed by 1 base and 4 bases, with 4 bases remaining between them. From germline, CDR1 is SEHNR and CDR2 FQNEAQ (reference sequence). The CDR3 loop is CASSLVSTGELFF. The CDR3 DNA sequence: TGTGCCAGCAGCTTAGTCAGCACCGGGGAGCTGTTTTTT.

CDR3 sequence (DNA): TGTGCCACCAGTGATCCCCATGGGCCCCGTAGTGAGCAGTTCTTC. Encoded protein: CATSDPHGPRSEQFF. The V call is TRBV24-1, the J call TRBJ2-1, with D hard to call. The CDR3 loop spans 15 amino acids. The germline V gene has CDR1 KGHDR and CDR2 SFDVKD. The V end lost 3 bases, the J end lost 9 bases, and 17 bases lay between the germline ends.

This clone was detected only once. The chain couples TRBV2 to TRBJ2-7; TRBD1 aligns across 11 bases. This CDR3 is built from 14 residues. V lost 5 bases, J lost 4 bases, and 4 bases stayed unmatched. From germline, CDR1 is SNHLY and CDR2 FYNNEI. CDR3 DNA: TGTGCCAGCAGTCGGGACAGGGGGTCGTACGAGCAGTACTTC. It translates to CASSRDRGSYEQYF.

The chain uses TRBV5-6 and TRBJ1-6; no clear D gene. Trimming pared 0 bases from V and 9 bases from J, leaving 10 bases between. Per the germline V gene, CDR1 is SGHDT and CDR2 is YYEEEE. The CDR3 has 14 residues. CDR3 nucleotide sequence: TGTGCCAGCAGCTTGGCCGTCGAAATTTCACCCCTCCACTTT. Translation: CASSLAVEISPLHF.

V and J are TRBV5-1 and TRBJ2-1; D may be TRBD1 or TRBD2 (5 bases each). The CDR3 length is 18 residues. Germline loops: CDR1 SGHRS, CDR2 YFSETQ. Trimming took 1 base from V and 5 from J, leaving 22 bases between them. CDR3 region: CASSLLGPQGSKNNEQFF. The CDR3 DNA reads TGCGCCAGCAGCTTGTTGGGACCTCAGGGAAGTAAGAACAATGAGCAGTTCTTC.

The chain is built from TRBV6-5 and TRBJ1-3, with D perhaps matching TRBD1 (6 bases). CDR1 is MNHEY and CDR2 is SVGAGI in the germline V gene. This CDR3 region has 15 residues. Trimming took 2 bases from V and 1 from J, leaving 9 bases between them. CDR3 sequence (DNA): TGTGCCAGCAGTTACAACAGGGTGTCTGGAAACACCATATATTTT. This codes for CASSYNRVSGNTIYF.

The genes are TRBV6-6 and TRBJ2-7; TRBD1 agrees at 7 bases. Germline loops: CDR1 MNHNY, CDR2 SVGAGI (reference sequence). This CDR3 has 14 residues. With 5 bases clipped from V and 3 bases from J, the junction kept 7 bases outside the gene matches. CDR3 loop: CASSLTGRLYEQYF. DNA of the CDR3: TGTGCCAGCAGTCTGACAGGGCGACTCTACGAGCAGTACTTC.

V usage is TRBV5-1 and J usage is TRBJ2-2; D unclear. Germline assignment: CDR1 SGHRS and CDR2 YFSETQ. Deletions cut 0 bases from V and 8 bases from J, with 5 bases between. The CDR3 covers 12 residues. The CDR3 region has the DNA TGCGCCAGCAGCTTGGCCGGGGGGGAGCTGTTTTTT. Encoded protein: CASSLAGGELFF.

The V gene is TRBV7-8, the J gene TRBJ1-2; the match to TRBD1 covers 11 bases. Germline V lookup: CDR1 SGHVS, CDR2 FQNEAQ. Trimming removed 1 base from V and 4 bases from J; junction bases left unmatched: 2. The CDR3 is 15 residues long. The chain's CDR3 is CASSLEGTGGYGYTF. For the CDR3, the DNA is TGTGCCAGCAGCTTAGAAGGGACAGGGGGCTATGGCTACACCTTC. Full variable domain (missing parts from reference TRBV7-8 and TRBJ1-2): GAGVSQSPRYKVAKRGQDVALRCDPISGHVSLFWYQQALGQGPEFLTYFQNEAQLDKSGLPSDRFFAERPEGSVSTLKIQRTQQEDSAVYLCASSLEGTGGYGYTFGSGTRLTVV.

The chain joins TRBV7-6 to TRBJ1-4; D might be TRBD1 (5 bases). The V gene's germline CDR1 is SGHVS and CDR2 FNYEAQ. The CDR3 contains 14 residues. With 3 bases removed from V and 8 bases from J, the gap between germline ends came to 13 bases. The CDR3 loop reads CASSFGQGSEKLFF. The DNA of the CDR3 is TGTGCCAGCAGCTTTGGCCAGGGATCGGAAAAACTGTTTTTT.

The rearrangement links TRBV12-3 or TRBV12-4 to TRBJ2-3, with D possibly TRBD2 on 5 matching bases. Trimming removed 5 bases from V and 5 bases from J, with 8 bases in between. CDR3 size: 12 residues. The CDR3 loop is CASSKLGDTQYF. CDR3 coding DNA: TGTGCCAGCAGTAAACTAGGAGATACGCAGTATTTT.

The chain recombines TRBV2 with TRBJ2-2; 9 nucleotides match TRBD2. With V trimmed by 2 bases and J by 4 bases, 8 bases remained unmatched. Germline CDR1 is SNHLY and CDR2 is FYNNEI. The CDR3 extends over 17 amino acids. CDR3 sequence (DNA): TGTGCCAGCAGTGAATTGGTTGGCGGGGGGGCCACCGGGGAGCTGTTTTTT. Encoded protein: CASSELVGGGATGELFF.

The genes are TRBV5-1 and TRBJ1-5, with 8 bases that match TRBD1. Per germline, CDR1 SGHRS and CDR2 YFSETQ. With V trimmed by 0 bases and J by 4 bases, 9 bases remained unmatched. The CDR3 is made up of 17 amino acids. CDR3 sequence (DNA): TGCGCCAGCAGCTTGGAAGGACAGGGACGAGGGAATCAGCCCCAGCATTTT. It encodes CASSLEGQGRGNQPQHF. The full variable domain, rest sourced from reference TRBV5-1 and TRBJ1-5, is KAGVTQTPRYLIKTRGQQVTLSCSPISGHRSVSWYQQTPGQGLQFLFEYFSETQRNKGNFPGRFSGRQFSNSRSEMNVSTLELGDSALYLCASSLEGQGRGNQPQHFGDGTRLSIL.

V is TRBV27 and J is TRBJ1-4; 7 bases fit TRBD1. Germline CDR1 and CDR2: MNHEY and SMNVEV (reference sequence). The V segment lost 6 bases and the J segment 7 bases; nucleotides outside the gene matches: 8. The CDR3 is made up of 14 amino acids. The CDR3 sequence is CASSAGTAGEKLFF. The CDR3 coding sequence is TGTGCCAGCAGCGCAGGGACAGCCGGTGAAAAACTGTTTTTT.

The V call is TRBV5-1, the J call TRBJ2-7, with a weak D call TRBD2 (6 bases). V lost 5 bases and J lost 6, with 12 bases in between. The germline V gene encodes CDR1 SGHRS and CDR2 YFSETQ. The CDR3 totals 12 residues. The CDR3 region has the DNA TGCGCCAGCAGTAAGGAGGGAGCCGAGCAGTACTTC. It yields the protein CASSKEGAEQYF.

The genes are TRBV6-2 or TRBV6-3 and TRBJ2-1, with 11 bases fitting TRBD2. V shed 2 bases and J 8 bases; nucleotides not matched to a gene: 17. The CDR3 is made up of 19 amino acids. The germline V gene encodes CDR1 MNHEY and CDR2 SVGEGT. The CDR3 nucleotides are TGTGCCAGCAGTTACGCCCCGGTGGCTAGCGGGGGGACCCGCCATGAGCAGTTCTTC. The encoded protein is CASSYAPVASGGTRHEQFF.

This rearrangement joins TRBV18 to TRBJ2-6; D may be TRBD1 (6 bases). The V and J ends lost 6 bases and 0 bases respectively, with 12 bases between them. CDR1 is KGHSH, CDR2 LQKENI, per germline. This CDR3 is built from 16 residues. The CDR3 bases are TGTGCCAGCTCCCGGGACACCTCCTCTGGGGCCAACGTCCTGACTTTC. Its protein is CASSRDTSSGANVLTF.

The chain employs TRBV7-9 and TRBJ2-3, with 9 bases aligning to TRBD2. Losses at the gene ends were 5 bases for V and 1 base for J; bases not matched to a gene: 10. Germline V lookup: CDR1 SEHNR, CDR2 FQNEAQ (reference sequence). CDR3 length equals 17 residues. This chain's CDR3 is CASSPQPSGVRTDTQYF. In nucleotides, the CDR3 is TGTGCCAGCAGCCCTCAACCTAGCGGGGTTCGCACAGATACGCAGTATTTT.